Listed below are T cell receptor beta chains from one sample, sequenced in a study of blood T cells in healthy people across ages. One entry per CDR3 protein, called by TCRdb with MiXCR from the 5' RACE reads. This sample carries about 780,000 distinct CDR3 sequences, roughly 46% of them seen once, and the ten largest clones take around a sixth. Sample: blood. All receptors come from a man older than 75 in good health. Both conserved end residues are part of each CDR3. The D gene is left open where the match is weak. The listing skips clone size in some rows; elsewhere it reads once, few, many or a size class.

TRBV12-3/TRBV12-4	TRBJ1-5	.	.	CASGPWRDGHSNQPQHF	TGTGCCAGCGGGCCCTGGCGGGACGGACATAGCAATCAGCCCCAGCATTTT
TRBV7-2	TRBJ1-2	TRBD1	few	CASNGQATNYGYTF	TGTGCCAGCAACGGACAGGCAACTAACTATGGCTACACCTTC
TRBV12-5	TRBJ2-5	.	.	CASGLVPFQETQYF	TGTGCTAGTGGTTTGGTCCCCTTTCAAGAGACCCAGTACTTC
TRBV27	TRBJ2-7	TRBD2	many	CASSPGGDEQYF	TGTGCCAGCAGCCCCGGGGGGGACGAGCAGTACTTC
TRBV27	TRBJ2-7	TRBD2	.	CASSLSLAGGLREQYF	TGTGCCAGCAGTTTATCACTAGCGGGAGGGTTACGCGAGCAGTACTTC
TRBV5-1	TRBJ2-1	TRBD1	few	CASSWGTGDNEQFF	TGCGCCAGCAGCTGGGGGACAGGGGACAATGAGCAGTTCTTC
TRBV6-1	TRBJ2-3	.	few	CASRVRGQGTATDTQYF	TGTGCCAGCAGGGTTCGGGGGCAGGGGACAGCCACAGATACGCAGTATTTT
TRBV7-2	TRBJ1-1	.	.	CASNKNTWRGNTEAFF	TGTGCCAGCAACAAAAACACTTGGCGGGGGAACACTGAAGCTTTCTTT
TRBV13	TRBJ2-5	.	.	CASSRKTGGYQETQYF	TGTGCCAGCAGCCGCAAGACTGGCGGGTACCAAGAGACCCAGTACTTC
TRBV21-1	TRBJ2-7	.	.	CASSKNLYEQYF	TGTGCCAGCAGCAAGAATCTCTACGAGCAGTACTTC
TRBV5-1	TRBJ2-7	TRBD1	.	CASSRGQVHYEQYF	TGCGCCAGCAGCAGGGGACAGGTACATTACGAGCAGTACTTC
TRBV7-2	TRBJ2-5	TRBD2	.	CASRPDRDAGAQYF	TGTGCCAGCAGACCAGACCGGGACGCGGGGGCCCAGTACTTC
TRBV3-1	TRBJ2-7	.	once	CASSQGWRGVEQYF	TGTGCCAGCAGCCAGGGTTGGAGGGGCGTCGAGCAGTACTTC
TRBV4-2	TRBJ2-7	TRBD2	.	CASSQDLLAGGATYEQYF	TGTGCCAGCAGCCAAGATTTACTAGCGGGAGGGGCTACCTACGAGCAGTACTTC
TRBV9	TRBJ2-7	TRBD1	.	CASSSDWGQGYEQYF	TGTGCCAGCAGCTCCGATTGGGGACAGGGCTACGAGCAGTACTTC
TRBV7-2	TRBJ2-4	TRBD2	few	CASSLEASGSIKNIQYF	TGTGCCAGCAGCTTAGAGGCTAGCGGGAGTATCAAGAACATTCAGTACTTC
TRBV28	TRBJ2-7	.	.	CLVGRAYEQYF	TGTTTAGTCGGGAGAGCCTACGAGCAGTACTTC
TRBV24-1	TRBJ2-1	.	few	CATSDTTYNEQFF	TGTGCCACCAGTGATACCACCTACAATGAGCAGTTCTTC
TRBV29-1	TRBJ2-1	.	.	CSVASSQGIFDEQFF	TGCAGCGTTGCGTCCAGTCAGGGTATTTTCGATGAGCAGTTCTTC
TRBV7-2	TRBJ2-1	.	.	CASSPMSRDDDGTYNEQFF	TGTGCCAGCAGCCCTATGTCCCGGGACGACGACGGGACCTACAATGAGCAGTTCTTC
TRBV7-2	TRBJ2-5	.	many	CASSLGAAGQETQYF	TGTGCCAGCAGCTTAGGGGCGGCAGGGCAAGAGACCCAGTACTTC
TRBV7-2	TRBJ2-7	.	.	CASSTFSRDIYEQYF	TGTGCCAGCAGTACTTTTTCCCGGGACATCTACGAGCAGTACTTC
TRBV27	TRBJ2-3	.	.	CASRLRGGGDTQYF	TGTGCCAGCAGGTTAAGAGGGGGGGGAGATACGCAGTATTTT
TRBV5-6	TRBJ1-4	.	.	CASSSGVGATNEKLFF	TGTGCCAGCAGCTCAGGAGTCGGAGCAACTAATGAAAAACTGTTTTTT
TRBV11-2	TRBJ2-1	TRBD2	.	CASSLDAGVDEQFF	TGTGCCAGCAGCTTAGATGCGGGAGTGGATGAGCAGTTCTTC
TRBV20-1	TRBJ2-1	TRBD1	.	CSVTTGTAPSYNGQFF	TGCAGTGTTACGACGGGGACAGCTCCTTCCTACAATGGGCAGTTCTTC
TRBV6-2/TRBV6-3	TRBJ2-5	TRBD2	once	CASSKPGLAKKQETRYF	TGTGCCAGCAGTAAGCCGGGACTAGCGAAAAAGCAAGAGACCCGGTACTTC
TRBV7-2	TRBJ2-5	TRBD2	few	CASSPPGLAGGGETQYF	TGTGCCAGCAGCCCGCCGGGACTAGCGGGAGGAGGAGAGACCCAGTACTTC
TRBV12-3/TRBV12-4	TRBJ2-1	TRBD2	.	CASRGLAGAPSSYNEQFF	TGTGCCAGCAGGGGACTAGCGGGGGCCCCAAGCTCCTACAATGAGCAGTTCTTC
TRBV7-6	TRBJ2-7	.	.	CASSSFSGRDSEQYF	TGTGCCAGCAGCTCCTTCTCGGGCAGGGATAGCGAGCAGTACTTC
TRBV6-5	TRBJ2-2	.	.	CASSPREVGELFF	TGTGCCAGCAGCCCCAGGGAGGTCGGGGAGCTGTTTTTT
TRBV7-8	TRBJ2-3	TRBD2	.	CASSLEAGGVPDTQYF	TGTGCCAGCAGCTTAGAGGCGGGAGGCGTCCCAGATACGCAGTATTTT
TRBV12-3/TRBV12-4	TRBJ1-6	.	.	CASSHSDSPLHF	TGTGCCAGCAGCCACAGCGATTCACCCCTCCACTTT
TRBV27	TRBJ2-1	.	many	CASSLSRVPYNEQFF	TGTGCCAGCAGTTTATCGCGGGTTCCCTACAATGAGCAGTTCTTC
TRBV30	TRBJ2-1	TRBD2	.	CAAGLAGALEQFF	TGTGCCGCGGGACTAGCGGGAGCACTTGAGCAGTTCTTC
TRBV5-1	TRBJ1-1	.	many	CASSTTVNTEAFF	TGTGCCAGCAGCACGACAGTGAACACTGAAGCTTTCTTT
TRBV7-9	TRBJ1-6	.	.	CASSFPGDNSPLHF	TGTGCCAGCAGCTTTCCGGGAGATAATTCACCCCTCCACTTT
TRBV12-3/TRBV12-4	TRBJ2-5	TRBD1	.	CASSGRTGKKETQYF	TGTGCCAGCAGCGGAAGGACAGGGAAAAAAGAGACCCAGTACTTC
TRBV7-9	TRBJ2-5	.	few	CASSPRQTETQYF	TGTGCCAGCAGCCCCCGCCAAACGGAGACCCAGTACTTC
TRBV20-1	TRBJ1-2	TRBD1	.	CSARGKGDRGGYTF	TGCAGTGCTAGAGGGAAGGGGGACAGGGGCGGCTACACCTTC
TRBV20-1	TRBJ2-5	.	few	CSASSGRGTQYF	TGCAGTGCTAGCTCGGGGCGGGGGACCCAGTACTTC
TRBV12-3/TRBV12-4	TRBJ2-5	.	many	CASSFAGLGGQETQYF	TGTGCCAGCAGTTTTGCGGGCCTAGGGGGGCAAGAGACCCAGTACTTC
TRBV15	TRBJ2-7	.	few	CATSRDLGQREQYF	TGTGCCACCAGCAGAGATCTCGGGCAGCGCGAGCAGTACTTC
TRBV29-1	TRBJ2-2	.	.	CSVQPGGADTGELFF	TGCAGCGTCCAGCCGGGGGGCGCCGACACCGGGGAGCTGTTTTTT
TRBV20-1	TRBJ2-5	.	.	CSAGQKLGVPQETQYF	TGCAGTGCCGGGCAAAAGCTTGGGGTCCCCCAAGAGACCCAGTACTTC
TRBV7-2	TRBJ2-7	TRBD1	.	CASRATGGRTYEQYF	TGTGCCAGCAGGGCGACAGGGGGCCGAACCTACGAGCAGTACTTC
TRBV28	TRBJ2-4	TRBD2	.	CASSIRTSERGQYF	TGTGCCAGCAGTATCAGGACTAGCGAGAGAGGGCAGTACTTC
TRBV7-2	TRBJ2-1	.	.	CASSLVDERFF	TGTGCCAGCAGCTTAGTGGATGAACGGTTCTTC
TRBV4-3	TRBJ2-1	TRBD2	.	CASSQEFSGGYNEQFF	TGCGCCAGCAGCCAAGAGTTTAGCGGGGGTTACAATGAGCAGTTCTTC
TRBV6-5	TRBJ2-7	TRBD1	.	CASKETGGNYEQYF	TGTGCCAGCAAGGAGACAGGGGGTAATTACGAGCAGTACTTC
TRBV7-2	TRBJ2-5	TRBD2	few	CASSLRLAGDSETQYF	TGTGCCAGCAGCCTAAGACTAGCGGGAGACTCAGAGACCCAGTACTTC
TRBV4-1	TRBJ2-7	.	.	CASSPTYGTYEQYF	TGCGCCAGCAGTCCAACTTACGGGACCTACGAGCAGTACTTC
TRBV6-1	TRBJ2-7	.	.	CASSDPGGGNSYEQYF	TGTGCCAGCAGTGATCCCGGGGGAGGCAACTCCTACGAGCAGTACTTC
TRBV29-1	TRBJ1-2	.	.	CSVDTGVRTVYGYTF	TGCAGCGTAGACACCGGGGTTCGCACCGTCTATGGCTACACCTTC
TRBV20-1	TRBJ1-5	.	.	CSAAGLGNQPQHF	TGCAGTGCGGCAGGGCTAGGTAATCAGCCCCAGCATTTT